This TCR beta chain came from a study of cytomegalovirus exposure and HLA in healthy donors. 60 Vbeta and 13 Jbeta primers were used in PCR. Only in-frame clones appear in the TCRdb table, and some are missing; sequencing was by immunoSEQ multiplex PCR. The sample's table shows under 60,000 clones. From germline, CDR1 is SGHTA and CDR2 FQGNSA. Trimming took 3 bases from V and 3 from J; bases not matched to a gene: 4. The CDR3 sequence is 16 residues long. The origin of this receptor is a woman under 40 in good health and CMV-seropositive. This sequence joins TRBV7-2 and TRBJ2-7, with 14 bases aligning to TRBD2. The specimen was PBMCs. The CDR3 protein is CASSFSGTSGGYEQYF. The CDR3 nucleotides are TGTGCCAGCAGCTTCTCCGGGACTAGCGGGGGCTACGAGCAGTACTTC.